The following is a T cell receptor (beta chain) sequence with its context. Antigen specificity is unknown. The CDR3 sequence is 17 residues long. Germline V gene lookup returns CDR1 SGHNT and CDR2 YYREEE (reference sequence). With the 5' RACE reads reprocessed, TCRdb shows one record per CDR3 protein and no DNA. This repertoire includes hundreds of thousands of distinct CDR3 sequences. This sample is drawn from a study of T cells expressing NK-cell markers. Across the whole study: It was from sorted CD3+CD56+NKG2C+, CD3+CD56+NKG2C- and CD3+CD56-NKG2C+ T cells that TCR beta repertoires came. Among the eight sequenced donors, seven tested HCMV-seropositive and one tested seronegative. Whole-study findings and limits: A few donors' CD3+CD56-NKG2C+ cells were dominated by the same clonotypes. Whether expanded NKG2C+ T cell clones were HCMV specific stayed uncertain.

The sequenced sample consisted of blood T cells: a sorted CD56 or NKG2C T cell subset, CD4+ or CD8+ T cells, or bulk PBMC T cells (not recorded which). This clonotype was obtained from a man aged 18 to 69 in good health. This chain joins TRBV5-4 and TRBJ2-3; TCRdb's D gene call, TRBD2, goes unchecked for lack of DNA. CDR3 loop: CASSPTGGVPRTDTQYF.